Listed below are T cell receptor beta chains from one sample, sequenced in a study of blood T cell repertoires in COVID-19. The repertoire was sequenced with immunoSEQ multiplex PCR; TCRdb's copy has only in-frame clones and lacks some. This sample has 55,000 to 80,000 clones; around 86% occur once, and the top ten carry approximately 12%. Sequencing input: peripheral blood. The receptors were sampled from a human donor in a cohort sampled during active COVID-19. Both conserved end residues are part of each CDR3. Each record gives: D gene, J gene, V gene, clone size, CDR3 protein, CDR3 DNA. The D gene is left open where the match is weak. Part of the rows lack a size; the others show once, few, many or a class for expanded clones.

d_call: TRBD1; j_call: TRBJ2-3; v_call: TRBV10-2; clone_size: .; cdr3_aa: CASSKQGPTTDTQYF; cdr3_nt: TGCGCCAGCAGCAAACAGGGGCCTACCACAGATACGCAGTATTTT
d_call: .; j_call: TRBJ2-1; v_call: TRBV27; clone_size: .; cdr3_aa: CASSFRPSVYNEQFF; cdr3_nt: TGTGCCAGCAGTTTTCGCCCTAGCGTCTACAATGAGCAGTTCTTC
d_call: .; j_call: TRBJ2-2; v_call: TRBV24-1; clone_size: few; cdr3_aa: CATSDSESQWTGELFF; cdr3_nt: TGTGCCACCAGTGATTCCGAATCCCAGTGGACCGGGGAGCTGTTTTTT
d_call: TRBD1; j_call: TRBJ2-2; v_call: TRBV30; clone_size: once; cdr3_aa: CAWSVRQGAFFTGELFF; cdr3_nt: TGTGCCTGGAGTGTACGGCAGGGGGCGTTTTTCACCGGGGAGCTGTTTTTT
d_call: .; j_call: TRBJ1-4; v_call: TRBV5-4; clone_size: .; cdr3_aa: CASSLDQNEKLFF; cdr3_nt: TGTGCCAGCAGCTTGGATCAGAATGAAAAACTGTTTTTT
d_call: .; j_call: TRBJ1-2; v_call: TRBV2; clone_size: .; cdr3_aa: CASSEWTSAGYTF; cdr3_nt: TGTGCCAGCAGTGAATGGACATCAGCCGGCTACACCTTC
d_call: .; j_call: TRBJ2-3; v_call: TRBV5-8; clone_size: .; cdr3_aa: CARGRRRTSTDTQYF; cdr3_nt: TGTGCCAGAGGACGAAGGCGGACTAGCACAGATACGCAGTATTTT
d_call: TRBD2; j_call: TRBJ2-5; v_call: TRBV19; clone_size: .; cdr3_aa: CASSTQAGGGEETQYF; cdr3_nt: TGTGCCAGTAGTACTCAAGCGGGGGGAGGCGAGGAGACCCAGTACTTC
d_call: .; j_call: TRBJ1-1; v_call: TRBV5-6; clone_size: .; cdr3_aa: CASSLGPQRETEAFF; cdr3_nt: TGTGCCAGCAGCTTGGGGCCACAGCGGGAGACTGAAGCTTTCTTT
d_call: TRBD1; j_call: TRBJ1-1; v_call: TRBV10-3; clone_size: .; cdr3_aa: CASRVDRGRGTEAFF; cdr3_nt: TGTGCCTCGAGGGTGGACAGGGGGCGAGGAACTGAAGCTTTCTTT
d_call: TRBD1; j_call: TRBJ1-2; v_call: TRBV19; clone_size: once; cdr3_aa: CASSIEGGTGSYGYTF; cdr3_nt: TGTGCCAGTAGTATAGAAGGGGGGACAGGGTCCTATGGCTACACCTTC
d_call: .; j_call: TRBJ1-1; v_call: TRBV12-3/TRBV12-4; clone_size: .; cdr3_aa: CASRAGNTEAFF; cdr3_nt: TGTGCCAGCAGGGCAGGGAACACTGAAGCTTTCTTT
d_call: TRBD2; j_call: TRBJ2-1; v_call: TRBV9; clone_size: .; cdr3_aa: CASSPGGGAYNEQFF; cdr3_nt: TGTGCCAGCAGCCCAGGCGGGGGGGCCTACAATGAGCAGTTCTTC
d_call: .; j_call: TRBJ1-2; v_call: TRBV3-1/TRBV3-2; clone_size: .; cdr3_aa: CASSQAGVPLRGYTF; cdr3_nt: TGTGCCAGCAGCCAAGCCGGGGTGCCTCTGAGAGGCTACACCTTC
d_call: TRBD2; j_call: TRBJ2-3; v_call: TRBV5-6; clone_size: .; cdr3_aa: CASSLLAGAPSTDTQYF; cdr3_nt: TGTGCCAGCAGCTTGCTAGCGGGGGCCCCAAGCACAGATACGCAGTATTTT
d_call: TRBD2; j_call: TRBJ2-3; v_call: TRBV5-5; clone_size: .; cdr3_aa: CASRLAGATDTQYF; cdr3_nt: TGTGCCAGCAGACTAGCGGGGGCCACAGATACGCAGTATTTT
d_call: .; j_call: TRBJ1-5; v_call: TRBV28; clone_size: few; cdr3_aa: CASRQTRGYSNQPQHF; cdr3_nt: TGTGCCAGCCGGCAGACCAGGGGTTATAGCAATCAGCCCCAGCATTTT